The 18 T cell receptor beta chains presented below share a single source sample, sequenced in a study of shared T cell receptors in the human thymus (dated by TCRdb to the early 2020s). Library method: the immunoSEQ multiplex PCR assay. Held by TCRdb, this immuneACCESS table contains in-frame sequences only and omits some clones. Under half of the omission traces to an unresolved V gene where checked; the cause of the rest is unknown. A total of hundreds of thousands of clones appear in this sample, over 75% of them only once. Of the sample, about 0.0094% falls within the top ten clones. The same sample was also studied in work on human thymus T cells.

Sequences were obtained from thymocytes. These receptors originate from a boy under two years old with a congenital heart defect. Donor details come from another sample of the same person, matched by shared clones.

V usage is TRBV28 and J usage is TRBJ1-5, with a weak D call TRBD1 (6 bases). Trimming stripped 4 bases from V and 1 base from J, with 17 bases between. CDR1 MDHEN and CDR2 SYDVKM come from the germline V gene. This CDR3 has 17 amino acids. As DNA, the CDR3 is TGTGCCAGCAGTTATAGGGGGTGGGGGCGAAGCAATCAGCCCCAGCATTTT. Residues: CASSYRGWGRSNQPQHF. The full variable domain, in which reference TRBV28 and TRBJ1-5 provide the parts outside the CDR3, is DVKVTQSSRYLVKRTGEKVFLECVQDMDHENMFWYRQDPGLGLRLIYFSYDVKMKEKGDIPEGYSVSREKKERFSLILESASTNQTSMYLCASSYRGWGRSNQPQHFGDGTRLSIL.

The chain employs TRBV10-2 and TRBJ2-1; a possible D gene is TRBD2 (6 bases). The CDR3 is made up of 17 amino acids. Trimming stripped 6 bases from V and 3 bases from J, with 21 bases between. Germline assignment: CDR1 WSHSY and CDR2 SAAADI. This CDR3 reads CASRGRRAGLIYNEQFF. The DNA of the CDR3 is TGCGCCAGCAGGGGGAGGCGGGCGGGGCTAATCTACAATGAGCAGTTCTTC.

The CDR3 reads CASGTPTSGNTIYF. The CDR3 DNA reads as TGTGCCAGCGGGACACCAACTTCTGGAAACACCATATATTTT. The chain employs TRBV6-5 and TRBJ1-3; a possible D gene is TRBD1 (6 bases). There are 14 residues in the CDR3. V was clipped by 8 bases and J by 1 base, with 12 bases between them. Looked up from germline, CDR1 is MNHEY and CDR2 is SVGAGI.

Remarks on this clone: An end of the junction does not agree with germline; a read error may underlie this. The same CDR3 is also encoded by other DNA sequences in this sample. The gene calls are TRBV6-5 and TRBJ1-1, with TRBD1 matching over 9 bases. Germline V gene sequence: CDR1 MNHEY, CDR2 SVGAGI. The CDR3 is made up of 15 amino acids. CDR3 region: CASSHPGQGNTEAFF. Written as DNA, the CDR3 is TGTGCCAGCAGCCACCCCGGACAGGGGAACACCGAAGCTTTCTTT.

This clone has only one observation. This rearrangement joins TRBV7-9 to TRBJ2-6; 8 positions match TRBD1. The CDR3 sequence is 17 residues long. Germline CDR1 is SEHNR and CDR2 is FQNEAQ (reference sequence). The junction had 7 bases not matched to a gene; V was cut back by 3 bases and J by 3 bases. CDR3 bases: TGTGCCAGCAGCTTCCCGCAGGGGGCGGGTGGGGCCAACGTCCTGACTTTC. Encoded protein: CASSFPQGAGGANVLTF.

The CDR3 DNA reads as TGTGCCAGCACGGGGACAGGGGGCCTAGAGGAAGAAAAACTGTTTTTT. Encoded protein: CASTGTGGLEEEKLFF. The J gene is TRBJ1-4, the V gene TRBV28; TRBD1 aligns across 12 bases. The V gene's germline CDR1 is MDHEN and CDR2 SYDVKM. There are 16 residues in the CDR3. V shed 7 bases, J shed 8 bases, and the junction held 11 bases outside the gene matches.

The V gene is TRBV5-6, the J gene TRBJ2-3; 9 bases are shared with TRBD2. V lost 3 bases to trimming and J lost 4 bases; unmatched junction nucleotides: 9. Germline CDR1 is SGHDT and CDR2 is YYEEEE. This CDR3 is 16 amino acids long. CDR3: CASSSLAGECADTQYF. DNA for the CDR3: TGTGCCAGCAGCTCTTTAGCGGGAGAGTGCGCAGATACGCAGTATTTT.

CDR3 in amino acids: CASSQGDSASYEQYF. CDR3 in DNA: TGTGCCAGCAGCCAAGGGGACAGTGCTTCTTACGAGCAGTACTTC. The chain employs TRBV14 and TRBJ2-7, with 7 nucleotides matching TRBD1. V was pared by 1 base and J by 4 bases, with 7 bases of the junction left unmatched. Germline CDR1 SGHDN, CDR2 FVKESK. The CDR3 totals 15 residues.

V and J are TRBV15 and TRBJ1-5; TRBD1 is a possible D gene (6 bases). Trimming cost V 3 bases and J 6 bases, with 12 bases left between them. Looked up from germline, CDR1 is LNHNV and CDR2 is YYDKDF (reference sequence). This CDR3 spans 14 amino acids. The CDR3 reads CATSSEQGAQPQHF. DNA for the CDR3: TGTGCCACCAGCAGCGAACAGGGAGCTCAGCCCCAGCATTTT.

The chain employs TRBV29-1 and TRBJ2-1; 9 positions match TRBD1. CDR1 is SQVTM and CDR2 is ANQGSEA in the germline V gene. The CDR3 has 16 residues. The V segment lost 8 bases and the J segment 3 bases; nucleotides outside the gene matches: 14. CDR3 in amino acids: CSPEAPTGGFYNEQFF. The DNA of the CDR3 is TGCAGCCCCGAGGCCCCGACAGGGGGGTTCTACAATGAGCAGTTCTTC.

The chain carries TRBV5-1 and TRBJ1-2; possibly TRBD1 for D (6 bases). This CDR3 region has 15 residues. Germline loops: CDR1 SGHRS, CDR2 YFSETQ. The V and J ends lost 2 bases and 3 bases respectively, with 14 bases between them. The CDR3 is CASSLGDTDYYGYTF. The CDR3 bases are TGCGCCAGCAGCTTAGGGGACACCGATTACTATGGCTACACCTTC.

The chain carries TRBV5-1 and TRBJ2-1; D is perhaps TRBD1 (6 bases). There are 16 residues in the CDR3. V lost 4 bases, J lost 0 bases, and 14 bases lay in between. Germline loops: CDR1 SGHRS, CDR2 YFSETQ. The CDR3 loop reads CASSLTGPSSYNEQFF. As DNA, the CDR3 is TGCGCCAGCAGCCTGACAGGACCCAGCTCCTACAATGAGCAGTTCTTC.

CDR3 DNA sequence: TGTGCCAGCAGCCAATCCATGGGGGCTCTCTCCTACGAGCAGTACTTC. As protein: CASSQSMGALSYEQYF. This chain links TRBV16 with TRBJ2-7, with a possible D match to TRBD1 (6 bases). CDR3 length equals 16 residues. V was trimmed by 0 bases and J by 0 bases, leaving 12 bases between them. Germline V gene lookup returns CDR1 KGHSY and CDR2 FQNENV.

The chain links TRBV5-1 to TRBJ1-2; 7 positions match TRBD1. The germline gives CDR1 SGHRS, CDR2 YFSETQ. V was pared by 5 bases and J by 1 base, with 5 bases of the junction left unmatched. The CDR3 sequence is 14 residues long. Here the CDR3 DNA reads TGCGCCAGCAGGCCGGACAGGTTTAACTATGGCTACACCTTC. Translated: CASRPDRFNYGYTF. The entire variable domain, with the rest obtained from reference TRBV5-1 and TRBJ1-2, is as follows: KAGVTQTPRYLIKTRGQQVTLSCSPISGHRSVSWYQQTPGQGLQFLFEYFSETQRNKGNFPGRFSGRQFSNSRSEMNVSTLELGDSALYLCASRPDRFNYGYTFGSGTRLTVV.

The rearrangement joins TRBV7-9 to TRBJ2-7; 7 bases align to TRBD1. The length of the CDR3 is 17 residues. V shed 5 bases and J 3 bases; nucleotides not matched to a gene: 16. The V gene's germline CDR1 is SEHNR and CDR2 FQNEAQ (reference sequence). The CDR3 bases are TGTGCCAGCAGCCCCGGGACAGCAGGGAGTGGCGGCTACGAGCAGTACTTC. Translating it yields CASSPGTAGSGGYEQYF.

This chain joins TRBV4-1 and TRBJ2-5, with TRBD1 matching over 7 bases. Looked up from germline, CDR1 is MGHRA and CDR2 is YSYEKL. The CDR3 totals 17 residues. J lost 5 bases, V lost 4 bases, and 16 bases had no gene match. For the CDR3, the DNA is TGCGCCAGCAGCCCCCCCGACAGGGTCCCTGGCGGGGAGACCCAGTACTTC. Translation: CASSPPDRVPGGETQYF.

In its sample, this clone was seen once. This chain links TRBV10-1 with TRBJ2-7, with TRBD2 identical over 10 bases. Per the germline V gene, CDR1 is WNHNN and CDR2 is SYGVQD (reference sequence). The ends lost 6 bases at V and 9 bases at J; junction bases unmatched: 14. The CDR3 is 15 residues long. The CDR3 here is CASSQTGTSATPQYF. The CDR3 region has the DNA TGCGCCAGCAGCCAAACCGGGACTAGCGCAACGCCGCAGTACTTC.

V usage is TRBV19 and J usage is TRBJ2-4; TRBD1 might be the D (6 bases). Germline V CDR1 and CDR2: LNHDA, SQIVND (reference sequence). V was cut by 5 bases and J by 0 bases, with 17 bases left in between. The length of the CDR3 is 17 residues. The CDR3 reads CASSPMDRSRAKNIQYF. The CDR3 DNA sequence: TGTGCCAGTAGTCCAATGGACAGATCTAGAGCCAAAAACATTCAGTACTTC.